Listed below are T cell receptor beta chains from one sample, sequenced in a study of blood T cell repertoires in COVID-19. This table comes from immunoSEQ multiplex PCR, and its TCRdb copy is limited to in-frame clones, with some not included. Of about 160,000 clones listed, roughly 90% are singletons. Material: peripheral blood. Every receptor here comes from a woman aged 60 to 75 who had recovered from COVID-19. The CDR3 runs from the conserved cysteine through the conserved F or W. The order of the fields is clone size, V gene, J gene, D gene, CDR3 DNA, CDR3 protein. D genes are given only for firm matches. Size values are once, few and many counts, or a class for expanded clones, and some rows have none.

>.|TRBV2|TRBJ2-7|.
TGTGCCAGCAGTATTGAGAGCCGATCCGAGCAGTACTTC
CASSIESRSEQYF
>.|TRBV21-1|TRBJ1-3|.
TGTGCCAGCAGCACCGAACAGGGGGCGCGTGGAAACACCATATATTTT
CASSTEQGARGNTIYF
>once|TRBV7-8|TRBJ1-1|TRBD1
TGTGCCAGCAGCTATCGGGACAGGTCGAACACTGAAGCTTTCTTT
CASSYRDRSNTEAFF
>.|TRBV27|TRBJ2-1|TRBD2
TGTGCCAGCAGTATAAGGGGAGGGTCCTACAATGAGCAGTTCTTC
CASSIRGGSYNEQFF
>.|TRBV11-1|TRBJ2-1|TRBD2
TGTGCCAGCAGCCTCCGGACTAGCGGCAATGAGCAGTTCTTC
CASSLRTSGNEQFF
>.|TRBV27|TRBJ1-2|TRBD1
TGTGCCAGCAAGAATAAAGGGGGCCCCTGGGGTGGCTACACCTTC
CASKNKGGPWGGYTF
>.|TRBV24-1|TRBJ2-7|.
TGTGCCACCAGTGAGTACGGGGGCTACGAGCAGTACTTC
CATSEYGGYEQYF
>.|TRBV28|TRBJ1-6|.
TGTGCCAGCAGCCTCCGACAGGATCCACCCCTCCACTTT
CASSLRQDPPLHF
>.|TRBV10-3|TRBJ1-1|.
TGTGCCATCAGTGTTCAGGGGTCTGAAGCTTTCTTT
CAISVQGSEAFF
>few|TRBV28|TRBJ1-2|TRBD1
TGTGCCAGCAGTCCCACAAATTTAGACAGGGTGGGAGGCGGCTACACCTTC
CASSPTNLDRVGGGYTF
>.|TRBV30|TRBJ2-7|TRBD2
TGTGCCTGGAGGTCAGCGGGGGATACCTACGAGCAGTACTTC
CAWRSAGDTYEQYF
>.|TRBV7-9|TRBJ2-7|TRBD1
TGTGCCAGCAGTCCACAGGGGGCTGGGTACGAGCAGTACTTC
CASSPQGAGYEQYF
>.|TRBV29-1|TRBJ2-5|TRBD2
TGCAGCGTTGCCTCGGGGGGCCAAGAGACCCAGTACTTC
CSVASGGQETQYF
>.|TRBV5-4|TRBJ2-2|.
TGTGCCAGCAGCTTGACCGGGAACACCGGGGAGCTGTTTTTT
CASSLTGNTGELFF
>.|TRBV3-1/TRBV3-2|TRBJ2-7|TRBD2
TGTGCCAGCAGCCGAACCCGGGGGGTTCCGACCTACGAGCAGTACTTC
CASSRTRGVPTYEQYF
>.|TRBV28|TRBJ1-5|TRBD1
TGTGCCAGCAGTTTCCATGACAGGGGCTTGCCCCAGCATTTT
CASSFHDRGLPQHF
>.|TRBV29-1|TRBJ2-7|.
TGCAGCGTTGGACAGACCTACGAGCAGTACTTC
CSVGQTYEQYF
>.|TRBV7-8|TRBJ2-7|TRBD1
TGTGCCAGCAGCCAGGACAGGGACTACGAGCAGTACTTC
CASSQDRDYEQYF
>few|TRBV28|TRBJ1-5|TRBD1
TGTGCCAGCAGTTTCCGGACAGGGGGCGAATCTCAGCCCCAGCATTTT
CASSFRTGGESQPQHF
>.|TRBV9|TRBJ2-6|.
TGTGCCAGCAGCGTAGGACAGGACCTCTCTGGGGCCAACGTCCTGACTTTC
CASSVGQDLSGANVLTF
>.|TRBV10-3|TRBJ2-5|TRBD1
TGTGCCATCAGTGAGTCGGCCTGGGGACAGGGGGCCCAGGGGACCCAGTACTTC
CAISESAWGQGAQGTQYF
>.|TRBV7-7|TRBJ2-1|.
TGTGCTAGCAGCTTAACGCAGGGGGGTGGCTATGAGCAGTTCTTC
CASSLTQGGGYEQFF
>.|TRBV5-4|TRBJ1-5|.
TGTGCCAGCAGCTTCGGGGGAGACAGTATCCAGCCCCAGCATTTT
CASSFGGDSIQPQHF
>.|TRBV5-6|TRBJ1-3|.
TGTGCCAGCAGCCAACCGCCGGGGGGCACCATATATTTT
CASSQPPGGTIYF
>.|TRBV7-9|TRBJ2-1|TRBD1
TGTGCCAGCAGCCTGGGGGCGACAGGGTCCAATGAGCAGTTCTTC
CASSLGATGSNEQFF
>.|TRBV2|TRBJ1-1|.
TGTGCCAGCAGTGTAACAGAAGCTTTCTTT
CASSVTEAFF
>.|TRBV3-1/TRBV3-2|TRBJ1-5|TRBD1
TGTGCCAGCAGTCATGGACAGGGGAGTCAGCCCCAGCATTTT
CASSHGQGSQPQHF
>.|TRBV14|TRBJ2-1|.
TGTGCCAGCAGCCTGCGGCAGGACTACTACAATGAGCAGTTCTTC
CASSLRQDYYNEQFF
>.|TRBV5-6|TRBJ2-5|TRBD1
TGTGCCAGCAGCTTGGCGGCAGGGGGTTTGTTGGCGGAGACCCAGTACTTC
CASSLAAGGLLAETQYF
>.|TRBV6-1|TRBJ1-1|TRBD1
TGTGCCAGCAGTGTATACCCGGGACAGATGAACACTGAAGCTTTCTTT
CASSVYPGQMNTEAFF
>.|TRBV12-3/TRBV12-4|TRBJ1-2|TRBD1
TGTGCCAGCAGTCGGGACAGAGCGTATGGCTACACCTTC
CASSRDRAYGYTF
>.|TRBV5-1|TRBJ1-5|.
TGCGCCAGCAGCGTGACAGGAAATAGCAATCAGCCCCAGCATTTT
CASSVTGNSNQPQHF
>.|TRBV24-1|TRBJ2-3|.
TGTGCCACCGGGGAGGGGGTTTTCGCAGATACGCAGTATTTT
CATGEGVFADTQYF
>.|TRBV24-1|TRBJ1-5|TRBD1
TGTGCCACCAGTGATGGGGGACAGCAGCCCCGGCATTTT
CATSDGGQQPRHF
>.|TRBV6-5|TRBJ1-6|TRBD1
TGTGCCAGCAGTCAGCGGACAGGGGCCACCTCACCCCTCCACTTT
CASSQRTGATSPLHF
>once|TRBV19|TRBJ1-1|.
TGTGCCAGTAGCGGTAGGTGGACAGAGGTTCGAGCTTTCTTT
CASSGRWTEVRAFF
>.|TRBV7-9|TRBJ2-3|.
TGTGCCAGCAGCTTAGGGGCGAATTCGGGATACACAGATACGCAGTATTTT
CASSLGANSGYTDTQYF
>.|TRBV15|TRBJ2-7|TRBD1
TGTGCCACCAGCAGAGATGGTGGGACAGGGGCCTACGAGCAGTACTTC
CATSRDGGTGAYEQYF
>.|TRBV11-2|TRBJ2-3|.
TGTGCCAGCAGCTTAGTACTCTCTAGCACAGATACGCAGTATTTT
CASSLVLSSTDTQYF
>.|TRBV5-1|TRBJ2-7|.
TGCGCCAGCAGCTTGGAAGTATCGGGTTACGAGCAGTACTTC
CASSLEVSGYEQYF
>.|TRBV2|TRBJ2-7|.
TGTGCCAGCAGTGCCCTCTCCGAGCAGTACTTC
CASSALSEQYF